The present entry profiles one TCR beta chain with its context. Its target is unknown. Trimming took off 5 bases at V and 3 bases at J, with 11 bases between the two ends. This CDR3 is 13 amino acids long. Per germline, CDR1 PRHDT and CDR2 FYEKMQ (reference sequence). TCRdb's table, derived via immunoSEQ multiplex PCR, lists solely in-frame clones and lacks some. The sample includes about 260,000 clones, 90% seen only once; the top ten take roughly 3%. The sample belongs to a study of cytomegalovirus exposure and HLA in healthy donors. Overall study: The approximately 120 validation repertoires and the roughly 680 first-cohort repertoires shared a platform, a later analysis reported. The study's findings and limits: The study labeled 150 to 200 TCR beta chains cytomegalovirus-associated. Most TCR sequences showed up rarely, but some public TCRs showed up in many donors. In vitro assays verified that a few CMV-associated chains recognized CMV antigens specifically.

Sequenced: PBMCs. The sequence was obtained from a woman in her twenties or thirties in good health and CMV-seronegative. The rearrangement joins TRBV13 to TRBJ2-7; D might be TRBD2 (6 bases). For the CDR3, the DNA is TGTGCCAGCAGCCCTGGAGGGTACTACGAGCAGTACTTC. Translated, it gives CASSPGGYYEQYF.